This entry features one T cell receptor (beta chain) sequence. Its antigen remains unidentified. A 5'RACE reaction primed in the constant segment made cDNA libraries of TCR alpha and TCR beta, and these carried sample barcodes and UMIs. TCRdb passed the 5' RACE reads through MiXCR, listing each CDR3 protein once. The sample has hundreds of thousands of distinct CDR3 sequences, approximately 23% seen once. This sample was included in a study of T-cell memory formation after mild COVID-19. Study-wide findings and caveats: Clones that contracted from day 15 to 85 were balanced CD4/CD8, while later expanders leaned CD4+. There were some responding clones in pre-infection memory, which suggested that cross-reactive memory had joined. Among CD4+ contracting clones, most were CM and EM, and CD8+ ones EMRA.

CDR3 size: 18 residues. Germline assignment: CDR1 LGHNA and CDR2 YNFKEQ. The V gene end was trimmed by 3 bases and the J gene end by 0 bases; junction bases not matched to a gene: 7. The chain carries TRBV4-2 and TRBJ2-5, with TRBD2 matching over 13 bases. Sequencing input: PBMCs or a T cell subset sorted from them (not recorded which). This receptor was taken from an adult woman who had mild COVID-19 (a few samples of this study predate the infection). Cell type and time point are not known. The chain's CDR3 is CASSQGGTSGEYQETQYF. The CDR3 region has the DNA TGTGCCAGCAGCCAGGGTGGGACTAGCGGGGAGTACCAAGAGACCCAGTACTTC.